A selection of T cell receptor beta chains follows, all from one sample in a study of ipilimumab plus nivolumab after autologous stem cell transplantation. Generated by immunoSEQ multiplex PCR, the TCRdb table keeps only in-frame clones and is missing some. In the table there are over 10,000 clones, about 74% of which are singletons. Sequenced material: PBMCs, taken in a trial of ipilimumab plus nivolumab as post-transplant consolidation. The origin of the receptors is a male donor with multiple myeloma. The CDR3 runs from the conserved cysteine through the conserved F or W. Fields, in order: V gene, J gene, D gene, CDR3 protein. D genes are given only for firm matches.

TRBV5-1	TRBJ2-2	TRBD1	CASSWTRDRFTNTGELFF
TRBV11-2	TRBJ1-2	NA	CASSLKDRTYTF
TRBV18	TRBJ2-3	NA	CASSPYSSGADTQYF
TRBV7-6	TRBJ1-1	TRBD1	CASSRDGGTEEAFF
TRBV6-4	TRBJ1-3	NA	CASIYLRGISGNTIYF
TRBV29-1	TRBJ1-4	NA	CSVRTEGVNEKLFF
TRBV29-1	TRBJ1-5	NA	CSVRGEWGQPQHF
TRBV6-1	TRBJ1-5	NA	CASSISVRQPQHF
TRBV6-5	TRBJ2-7	TRBD2	CASSYPGGGEQYF
TRBV5-1	TRBJ2-5	NA	CASSPSGTQETQYF
TRBV6-1	TRBJ1-5	NA	CASSGYNNQPQHF
TRBV18	TRBJ2-2	NA	CASSPTWWYTGELFF
TRBV7-3	TRBJ1-5	NA	CASSLGIDQPQHF
TRBV7-2	TRBJ2-1	TRBD1	CASTKGAGYNEQFF
TRBV4-3	TRBJ2-4	NA	CASSQVDPRVGLAKNIQYF
TRBV2	TRBJ1-5	NA	CASSERQAKNQPQHF
TRBV18	TRBJ1-1	TRBD1	CASSPWTGGFTEAFF
TRBV27	TRBJ2-7	NA	CASSSAAPSSHEQYF
TRBV11-2	TRBJ2-5	TRBD1	CASSPRQGATQETQYF
TRBV7-2	TRBJ1-5	NA	CASSFGGGPQHF
TRBV9	TRBJ1-6	NA	CASSVSSTLNSPLHF
TRBV18	TRBJ1-5	TRBD1	CASSGRDRVVQPQHF
TRBV9	TRBJ2-3	NA	CASSVVGFTDTQYF
TRBV7-3	TRBJ1-6	NA	CASSLQGNGSPLHF
TRBV7-3	TRBJ2-7	NA	CASSLRWGDRSEEQYF